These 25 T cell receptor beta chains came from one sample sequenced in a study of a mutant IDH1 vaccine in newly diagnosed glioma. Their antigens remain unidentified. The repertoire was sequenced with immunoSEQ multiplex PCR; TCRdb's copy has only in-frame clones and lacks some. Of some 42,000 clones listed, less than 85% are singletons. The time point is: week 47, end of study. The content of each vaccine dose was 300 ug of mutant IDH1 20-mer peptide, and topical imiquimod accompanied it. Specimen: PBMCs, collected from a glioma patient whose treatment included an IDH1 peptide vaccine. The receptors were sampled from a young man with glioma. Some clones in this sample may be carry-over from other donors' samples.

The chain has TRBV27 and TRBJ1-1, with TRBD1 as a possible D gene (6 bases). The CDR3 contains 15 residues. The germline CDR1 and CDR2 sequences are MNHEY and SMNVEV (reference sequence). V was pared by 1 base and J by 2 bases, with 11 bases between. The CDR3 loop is CASSLFMGANTEAFF. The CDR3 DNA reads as TGTGCCAGCAGTTTATTTATGGGGGCTAACACTGAAGCTTTCTTT.

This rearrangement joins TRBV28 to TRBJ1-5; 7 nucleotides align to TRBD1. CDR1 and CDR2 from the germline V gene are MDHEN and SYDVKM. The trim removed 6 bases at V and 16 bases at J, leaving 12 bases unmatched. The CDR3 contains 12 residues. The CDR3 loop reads CASSRDRYYLHF. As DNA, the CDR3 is TGTGCCAGCAGCCGGGACAGATATTACCTCCATTTT. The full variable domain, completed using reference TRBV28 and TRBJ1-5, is DVKVTQSSRYLVKRTGEKVFLECVQDMDHENMFWYRQDPGLGLRLIYFSYDVKMKEKGDIPEGYSVSREKKERFSLILESASTNQTSMYLCASSRDRYYLHFGDGTRLSIL.

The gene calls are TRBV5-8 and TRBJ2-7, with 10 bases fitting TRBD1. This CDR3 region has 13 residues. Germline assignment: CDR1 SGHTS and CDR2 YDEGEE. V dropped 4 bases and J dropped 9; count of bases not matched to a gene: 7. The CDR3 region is CASSADRGQGQYF. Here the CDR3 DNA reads TGTGCCAGCAGCGCAGACAGGGGGCAAGGGCAGTACTTC. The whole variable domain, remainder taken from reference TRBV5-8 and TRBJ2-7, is EAGVTQSPTHLIKTRGQQATLRCSPISGHTSVYWYQQALGLGLQFLLWYDEGEERNRGNFPPRFSGRQFPNYSSELNVNALELEDSALYLCASSADRGQGQYFGPGTRLTVT.

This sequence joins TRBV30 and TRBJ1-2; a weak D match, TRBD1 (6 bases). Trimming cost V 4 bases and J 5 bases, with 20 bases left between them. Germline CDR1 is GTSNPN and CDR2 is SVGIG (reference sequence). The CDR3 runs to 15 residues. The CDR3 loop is CAWTLKGTPNYGYTF. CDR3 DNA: TGTGCCTGGACCCTCAAAGGGACACCGAATTATGGCTACACCTTC.

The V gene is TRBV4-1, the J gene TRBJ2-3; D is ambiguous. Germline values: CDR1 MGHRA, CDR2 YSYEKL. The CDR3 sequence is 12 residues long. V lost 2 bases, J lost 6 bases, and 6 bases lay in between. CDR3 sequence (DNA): TGCGCCAGCAGCCAACCGATGGATACGCAGTATTTT. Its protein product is CASSQPMDTQYF.

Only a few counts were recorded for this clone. The CDR3 DNA sequence: TGTGCCAGCAGCTTAGAACACAGGGCCAACGTCCTGACTTTC. It specifies CASSLEHRANVLTF. The genes are TRBV7-9 and TRBJ2-6; D gene ambiguous. Germline assignment: CDR1 SEHNR and CDR2 FQNEAQ (reference sequence). The CDR3 is 14 residues long. V was pared by 1 base and J by 5 bases, with 6 bases between.

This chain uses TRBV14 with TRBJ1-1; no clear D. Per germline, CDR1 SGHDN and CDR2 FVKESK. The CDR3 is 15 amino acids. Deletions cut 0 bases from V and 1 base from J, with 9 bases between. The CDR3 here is CASSQEVLGNTEAFF. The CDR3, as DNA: TGTGCCAGCAGCCAAGAGGTCCTAGGGAACACTGAAGCTTTCTTT.

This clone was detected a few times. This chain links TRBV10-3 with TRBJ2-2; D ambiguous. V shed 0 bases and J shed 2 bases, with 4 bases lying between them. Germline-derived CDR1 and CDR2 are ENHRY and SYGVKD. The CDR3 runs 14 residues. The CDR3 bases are TGTGCCATCAGTGAGTCTATTAACACCGGGGAGCTGTTTTTT. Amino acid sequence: CAISESINTGELFF.

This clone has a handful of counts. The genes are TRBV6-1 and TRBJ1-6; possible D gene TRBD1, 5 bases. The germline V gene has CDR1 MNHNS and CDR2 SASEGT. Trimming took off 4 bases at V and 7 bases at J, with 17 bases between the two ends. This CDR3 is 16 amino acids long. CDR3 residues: CASSAVVGHSNSPLHF. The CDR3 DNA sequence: TGTGCCAGCAGTGCCGTTGTGGGGCATTCCAATTCACCCCTCCACTTT.

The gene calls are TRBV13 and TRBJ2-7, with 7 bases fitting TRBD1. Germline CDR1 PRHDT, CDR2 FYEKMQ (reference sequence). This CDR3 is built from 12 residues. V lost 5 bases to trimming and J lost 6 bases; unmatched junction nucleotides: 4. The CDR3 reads CASSDRTGEQYF. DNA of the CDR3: TGTGCCAGCAGCGACCGGACAGGCGAGCAGTACTTC.

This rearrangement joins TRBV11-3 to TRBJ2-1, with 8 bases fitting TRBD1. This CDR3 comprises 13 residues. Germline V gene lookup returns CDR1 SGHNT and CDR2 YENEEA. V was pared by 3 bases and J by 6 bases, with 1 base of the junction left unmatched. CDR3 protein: CASSFGQGNEQFF. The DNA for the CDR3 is TGTGCCAGCAGCTTTGGACAGGGCAATGAGCAGTTCTTC.

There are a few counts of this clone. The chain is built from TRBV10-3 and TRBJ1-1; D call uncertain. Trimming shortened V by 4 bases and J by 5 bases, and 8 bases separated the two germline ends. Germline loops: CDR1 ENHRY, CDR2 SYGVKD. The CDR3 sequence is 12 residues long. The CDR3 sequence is CAISARATEAFF. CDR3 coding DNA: TGTGCCATCAGTGCAAGGGCTACTGAAGCTTTCTTT.

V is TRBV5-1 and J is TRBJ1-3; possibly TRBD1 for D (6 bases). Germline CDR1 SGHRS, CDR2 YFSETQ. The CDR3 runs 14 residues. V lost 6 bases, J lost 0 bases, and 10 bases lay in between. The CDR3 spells CASITTGSGNTIYF. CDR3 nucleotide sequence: TGCGCCAGCATCACGACAGGCTCTGGAAACACCATATATTTT.

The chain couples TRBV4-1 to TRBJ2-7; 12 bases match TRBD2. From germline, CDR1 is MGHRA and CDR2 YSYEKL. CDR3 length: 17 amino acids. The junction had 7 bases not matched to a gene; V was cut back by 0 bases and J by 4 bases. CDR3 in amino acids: CASSQERASGREYEQYF. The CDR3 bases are TGCGCCAGCAGCCAAGAAAGGGCTAGCGGGAGGGAGTACGAGCAGTACTTC.

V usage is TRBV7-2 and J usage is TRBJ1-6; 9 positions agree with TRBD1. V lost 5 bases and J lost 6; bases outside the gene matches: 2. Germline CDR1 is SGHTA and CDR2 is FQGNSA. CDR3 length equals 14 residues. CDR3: CASSPDRGNSPLHF. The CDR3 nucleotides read TGTGCCAGCAGCCCGGACAGGGGTAATTCACCCCTCCACTTT.

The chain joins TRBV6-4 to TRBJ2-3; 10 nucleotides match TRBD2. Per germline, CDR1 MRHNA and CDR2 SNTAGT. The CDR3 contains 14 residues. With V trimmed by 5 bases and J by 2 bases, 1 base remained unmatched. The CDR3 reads CASSSGGATDTQYF. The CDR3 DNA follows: TGTGCCAGCAGTAGCGGGGGGGCCACAGATACGCAGTATTTT.

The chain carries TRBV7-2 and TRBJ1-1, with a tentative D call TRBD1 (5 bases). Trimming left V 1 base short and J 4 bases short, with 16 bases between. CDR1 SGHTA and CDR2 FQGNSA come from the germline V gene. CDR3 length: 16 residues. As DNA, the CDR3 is TGTGCCAGCAGCTTAGGGCCGATAGGGGCGGGCACTGAAGCTTTCTTT. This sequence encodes CASSLGPIGAGTEAFF.

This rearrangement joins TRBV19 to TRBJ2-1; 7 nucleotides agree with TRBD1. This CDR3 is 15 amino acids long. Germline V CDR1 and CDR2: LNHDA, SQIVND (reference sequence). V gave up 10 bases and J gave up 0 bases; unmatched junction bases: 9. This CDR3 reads CATNSGTASYNEQFF. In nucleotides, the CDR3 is TGTGCCACCAATTCCGGGACAGCCTCCTACAATGAGCAGTTCTTC.

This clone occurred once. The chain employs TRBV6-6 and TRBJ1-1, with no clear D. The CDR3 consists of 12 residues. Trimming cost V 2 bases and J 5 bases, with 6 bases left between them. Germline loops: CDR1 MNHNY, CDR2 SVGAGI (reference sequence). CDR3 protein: CASSYAGTEAFF. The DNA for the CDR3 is TGTGCCAGCAGTTACGCGGGGACTGAAGCTTTCTTT.

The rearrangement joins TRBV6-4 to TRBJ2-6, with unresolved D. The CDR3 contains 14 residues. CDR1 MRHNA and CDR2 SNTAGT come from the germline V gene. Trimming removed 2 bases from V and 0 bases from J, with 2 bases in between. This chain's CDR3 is CASSDNSGANVLTF. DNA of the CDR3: TGTGCCAGCAGTGACAACTCTGGGGCCAACGTCCTGACTTTC.

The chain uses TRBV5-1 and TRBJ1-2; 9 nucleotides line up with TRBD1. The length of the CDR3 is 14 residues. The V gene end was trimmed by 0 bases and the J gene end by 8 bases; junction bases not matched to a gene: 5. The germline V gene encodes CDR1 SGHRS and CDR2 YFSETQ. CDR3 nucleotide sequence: TGCGCCAGCAGCTTGGATGGAGGACAGGGGGGCTACACCTTC. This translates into CASSLDGGQGGYTF.

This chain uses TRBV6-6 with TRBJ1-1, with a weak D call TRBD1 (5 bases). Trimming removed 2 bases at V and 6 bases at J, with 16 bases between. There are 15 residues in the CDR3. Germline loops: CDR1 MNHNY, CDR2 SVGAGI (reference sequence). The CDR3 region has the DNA TGTGCCAGCAGTTACCCAGGGTCAGGGAAGCCTGAAGCTTTCTTT. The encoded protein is CASSYPGSGKPEAFF.

The CDR3 bases are TGTGCCAGCAGCGGGACTGACACCCTGTTCGAGACCCAGTACTTC. Its protein is CASSGTDTLFETQYF. The chain couples TRBV5-5 to TRBJ2-5; TRBD2 might be the D (6 bases). V gave up 4 bases and J gave up 5 bases, with 18 bases separating them. This CDR3 has 15 residues. Germline CDR1 reads SGHKS; CDR2 reads YYEKEE (reference sequence).

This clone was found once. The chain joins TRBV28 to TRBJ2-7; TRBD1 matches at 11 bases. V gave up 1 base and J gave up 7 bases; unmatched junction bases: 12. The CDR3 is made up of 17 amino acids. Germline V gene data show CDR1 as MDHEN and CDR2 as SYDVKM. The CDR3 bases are TGTGCCAGCAGTTTATTTCTGGGACAGGGGGGCCCTAGGGAGCAGTACTTC. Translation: CASSLFLGQGGPREQYF.

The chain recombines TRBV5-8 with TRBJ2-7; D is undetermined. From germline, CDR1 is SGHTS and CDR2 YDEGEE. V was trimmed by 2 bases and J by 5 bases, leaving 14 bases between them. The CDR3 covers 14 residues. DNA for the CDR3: TGTGCCAGCAGCTTAGTAGGGCTTTTAAACGAGCAGTACTTC. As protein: CASSLVGLLNEQYF.